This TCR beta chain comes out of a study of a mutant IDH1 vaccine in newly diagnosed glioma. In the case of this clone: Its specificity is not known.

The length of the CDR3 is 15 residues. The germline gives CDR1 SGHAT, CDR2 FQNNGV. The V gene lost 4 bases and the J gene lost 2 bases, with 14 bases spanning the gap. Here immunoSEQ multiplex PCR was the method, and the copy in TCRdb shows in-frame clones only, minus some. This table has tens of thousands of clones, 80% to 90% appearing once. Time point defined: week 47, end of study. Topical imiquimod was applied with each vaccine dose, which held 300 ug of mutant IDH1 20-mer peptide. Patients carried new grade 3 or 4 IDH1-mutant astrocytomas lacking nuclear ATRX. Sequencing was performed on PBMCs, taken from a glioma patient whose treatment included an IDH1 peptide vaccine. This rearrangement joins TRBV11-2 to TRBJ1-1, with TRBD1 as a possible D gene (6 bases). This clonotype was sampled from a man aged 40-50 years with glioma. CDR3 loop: CASSSLQGENTEAFF. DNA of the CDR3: TGTGCCAGCAGCTCTTTACAGGGAGAAAACACTGAAGCTTTCTTT.